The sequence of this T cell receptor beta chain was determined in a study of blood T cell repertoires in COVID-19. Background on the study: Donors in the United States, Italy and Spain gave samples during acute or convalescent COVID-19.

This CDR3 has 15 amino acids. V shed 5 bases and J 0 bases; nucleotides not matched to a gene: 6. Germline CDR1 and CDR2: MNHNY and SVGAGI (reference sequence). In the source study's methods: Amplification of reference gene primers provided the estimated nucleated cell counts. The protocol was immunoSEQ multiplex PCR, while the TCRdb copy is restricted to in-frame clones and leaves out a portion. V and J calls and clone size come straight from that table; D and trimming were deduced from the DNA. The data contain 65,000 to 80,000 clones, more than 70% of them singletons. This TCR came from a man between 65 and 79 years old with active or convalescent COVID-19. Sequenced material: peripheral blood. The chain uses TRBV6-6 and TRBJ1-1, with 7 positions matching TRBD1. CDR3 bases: TGTGCCAGCAGTCCACAGGGGTGGGTGAACACTGAAGCTTTCTTT. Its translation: CASSPQGWVNTEAFF.